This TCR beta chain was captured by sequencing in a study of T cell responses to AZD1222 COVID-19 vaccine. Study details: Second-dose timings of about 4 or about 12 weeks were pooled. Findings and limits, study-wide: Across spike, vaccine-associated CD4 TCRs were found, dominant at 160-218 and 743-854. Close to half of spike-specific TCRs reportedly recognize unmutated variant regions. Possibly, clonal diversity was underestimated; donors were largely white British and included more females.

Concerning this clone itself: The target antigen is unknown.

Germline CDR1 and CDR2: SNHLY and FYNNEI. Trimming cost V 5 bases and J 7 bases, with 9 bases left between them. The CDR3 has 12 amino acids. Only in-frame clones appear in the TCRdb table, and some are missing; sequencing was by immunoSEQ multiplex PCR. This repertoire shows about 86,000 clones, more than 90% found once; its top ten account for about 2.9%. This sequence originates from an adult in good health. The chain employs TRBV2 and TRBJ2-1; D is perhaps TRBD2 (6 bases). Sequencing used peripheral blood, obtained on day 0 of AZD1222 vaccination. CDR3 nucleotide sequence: TGTGCCAGCAGTAAACGGGAGAATGAGCAGTTCTTC. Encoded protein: CASSKRENEQFF. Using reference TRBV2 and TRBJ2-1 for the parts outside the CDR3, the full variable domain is EPEVTQTPSHQVTQMGQEVILRCVPISNHLYFYWYRQILGQKVEFLVSFYNNEISEKSEIFDDQFSVERPDGSNFTLKIRSTKLEDSAMYFCASSKRENEQFFGPGTRLTVL.